These T cell receptor beta chains were read from a single sample in a study of early T cells in non-severe SARS-CoV-2 infection. TCRdb called the 5' RACE reads again in MiXCR, with one record for every CDR3 protein. This table has tens of thousands of distinct CDR3 sequences, approximately 5.9% appearing once. The sequenced sample was whole blood, obtained at baseline. Receptors originate from an adult who was a healthcare worker with PCR-confirmed SARS-CoV-2 infection or an uninfected control (not recorded which). CDR3s include the opening cysteine and the closing phenylalanine or tryptophan. The D gene is left open where the match is weak. The listing skips clone size in some rows; elsewhere it reads once, few, many or a size class.

v_call: TRBV28
clone_size: medium-sized
d_call: TRBD2
j_call: TRBJ2-3
cdr3_nt: TGTGCCAGCAGTTTGACTAGCGCAGATACGCAGTATTTT
cdr3_aa: CASSLTSADTQYF

v_call: TRBV19
clone_size: many
d_call: TRBD2
j_call: TRBJ2-7
cdr3_nt: TGTGCCACCGCCGGGGAGGGACTAGCGGGAGGTTGGAGCTACGAGCAGTACTTC
cdr3_aa: CATAGEGLAGGWSYEQYF

v_call: TRBV5-4
clone_size: few
d_call: -
j_call: TRBJ2-7
cdr3_nt: TGTGCCAGCAGCTTGTATGAGGGCTACGAGCAGTACTTC
cdr3_aa: CASSLYEGYEQYF

v_call: TRBV12-3/TRBV12-4
clone_size: many
d_call: -
j_call: TRBJ2-5
cdr3_nt: TGTGCCAGCAGACCCGGGACACGGAGGGAGACCCAGTACTTC
cdr3_aa: CASRPGTRRETQYF

v_call: TRBV7-6
clone_size: many
d_call: TRBD1
j_call: TRBJ1-1
cdr3_nt: TGTGCCAGCAGCTTAGCGCAGGGGACAGGGGTAAACACTGAAGCTTTCTTT
cdr3_aa: CASSLAQGTGVNTEAFF

v_call: TRBV24-1
clone_size: -
d_call: TRBD2
j_call: TRBJ2-1
cdr3_nt: TGTGCCACCTCCTCCCTCGCCCAGCGGGGCTACAATGAGCAGTTCTTC
cdr3_aa: CATSSLAQRGYNEQFF

v_call: TRBV2
clone_size: medium-sized
d_call: TRBD1
j_call: TRBJ1-1
cdr3_nt: TGTGCCAGCAGGGGACAGCACACTGAAGCTTTCTTT
cdr3_aa: CASRGQHTEAFF

v_call: TRBV20-1
clone_size: many
d_call: -
j_call: TRBJ2-2
cdr3_nt: TGCAGTGCTGGGATGGAGGGAGTGGGCACCGGGGAGCTGTTTTTT
cdr3_aa: CSAGMEGVGTGELFF

v_call: TRBV28
clone_size: many
d_call: -
j_call: TRBJ2-6
cdr3_nt: TGTGCCAGCAGCCTCTCTGGGGCCAACGTCCTGACTTTC
cdr3_aa: CASSLSGANVLTF

v_call: TRBV19
clone_size: many
d_call: TRBD1
j_call: TRBJ2-2
cdr3_nt: TGTGCCAGTAGTATTCTCGGACAGGGCGCTAACACCGGGGAGCTGTTTTTT
cdr3_aa: CASSILGQGANTGELFF

v_call: TRBV6-6
clone_size: few
d_call: -
j_call: TRBJ1-1
cdr3_nt: TGTGCCAGCACCCTACCACCGGACACTGAAGCTTTCTTT
cdr3_aa: CASTLPPDTEAFF

v_call: TRBV2
clone_size: -
d_call: TRBD1
j_call: TRBJ1-5
cdr3_nt: TGTGCCAGCAGTAGAACAGGGGGAGGCAATCAGCCCCAGCATTTT
cdr3_aa: CASSRTGGGNQPQHF

v_call: TRBV28
clone_size: -
d_call: TRBD1
j_call: TRBJ1-5
cdr3_nt: TGTGCCAGCAGTTTGCGGGGGACAGGGAAGATTAAGCCCCAGCATTTT
cdr3_aa: CASSLRGTGKIKPQHF

v_call: TRBV28
clone_size: many
d_call: -
j_call: TRBJ2-6
cdr3_nt: TGTGCCAGCAGCACCGGAGGGGGTTTC
cdr3_aa: CASSTGGGF

v_call: TRBV20-1
clone_size: many
d_call: TRBD2
j_call: TRBJ2-1
cdr3_nt: TGCAGTGCCCAGCTAGCGGACCCTTACTACAATGAGCAGTTCTTC
cdr3_aa: CSAQLADPYYNEQFF

v_call: TRBV29-1
clone_size: many
d_call: -
j_call: TRBJ2-3
cdr3_nt: TGCAGCGTTGAGGGAAACAGGGAAGATACGCAGTATTTT
cdr3_aa: CSVEGNREDTQYF

v_call: TRBV9
clone_size: few
d_call: -
j_call: TRBJ2-2
cdr3_nt: TGTGCCAGCAGCGTACAAGCGGGGAACACCGGGGAGCTGTTTTTT
cdr3_aa: CASSVQAGNTGELFF

v_call: TRBV12-3/TRBV12-4
clone_size: few
d_call: -
j_call: TRBJ1-1
cdr3_nt: TGTGCCAGCAGTTTTCCCCCGAACACTGAAGCTTTCTTT
cdr3_aa: CASSFPPNTEAFF

v_call: TRBV25-1
clone_size: -
d_call: -
j_call: TRBJ2-4
cdr3_nt: TGTGCCAGCCCGCTGGGGGGTACGCCTGCCAAAAACATTCAGTACTTC
cdr3_aa: CASPLGGTPAKNIQYF

v_call: TRBV20-1
clone_size: many
d_call: -
j_call: TRBJ2-1
cdr3_nt: TGCAGTGCTAGCTCGAGGGGACGGAACAATGAGCAGTTCTTC
cdr3_aa: CSASSRGRNNEQFF

v_call: TRBV7-9
clone_size: many
d_call: -
j_call: TRBJ2-7
cdr3_nt: TGTGCCAGCAGTTCTAGGTCAGGGACTGGCTCCACCGAGCAGTACTTC
cdr3_aa: CASSSRSGTGSTEQYF

v_call: TRBV18
clone_size: many
d_call: TRBD2
j_call: TRBJ2-1
cdr3_nt: TGTGCCAGTTCCGGGACTACCTCCTACAATGAGCAGTTCTTC
cdr3_aa: CASSGTTSYNEQFF

v_call: TRBV20-1
clone_size: many
d_call: TRBD2
j_call: TRBJ2-7
cdr3_nt: TGCAGTGCTTGGGGCGGGGGATTCTCCTACGAGCAGTACTTC
cdr3_aa: CSAWGGGFSYEQYF

v_call: TRBV2
clone_size: many
d_call: -
j_call: TRBJ1-4
cdr3_nt: TGTGCCAGCAGTGGTAGTGCAACTAATGAAAAACTGTTTTTT
cdr3_aa: CASSGSATNEKLFF

v_call: TRBV24-1
clone_size: -
d_call: TRBD2
j_call: TRBJ2-7
cdr3_nt: TGTGCCACCAGTGATGGGACTAGCGGGATATTCTACGAGCAGTACTTC
cdr3_aa: CATSDGTSGIFYEQYF

v_call: TRBV19
clone_size: many
d_call: -
j_call: TRBJ2-2
cdr3_nt: TGTGCCAGTAGTTCTATGTTCAACACCGGGGAGCTGTTTTTT
cdr3_aa: CASSSMFNTGELFF

v_call: TRBV4-1
clone_size: few
d_call: -
j_call: TRBJ2-6
cdr3_nt: TGCGCCAGCAGCCCAGGGACTCTCAGCTCTGGGGCCAACGTCCTGACTTTC
cdr3_aa: CASSPGTLSSGANVLTF

v_call: TRBV28
clone_size: many
d_call: -
j_call: TRBJ1-5
cdr3_nt: TGTGCCAGCAGTTTATCCCCAGGGTGGTATCAGCCCCAGCATTTT
cdr3_aa: CASSLSPGWYQPQHF

v_call: TRBV19
clone_size: many
d_call: -
j_call: TRBJ1-5
cdr3_nt: TGTGCCAGTAGTATAAGGTCTGAAAGAGGTACTCAGCCCCAGCATTTT
cdr3_aa: CASSIRSERGTQPQHF

v_call: TRBV5-5
clone_size: few
d_call: TRBD2
j_call: TRBJ2-7
cdr3_nt: TGTGCCAGCAGCTTGTTACTAGCGGAACCGTCCTACGAGCAGTACTTC
cdr3_aa: CASSLLLAEPSYEQYF

v_call: TRBV27
clone_size: many
d_call: TRBD2
j_call: TRBJ2-5
cdr3_nt: TGTGCCAGCAGAAAAAGGCGGGGGTTCCAAGAGACCCAGTACTTC
cdr3_aa: CASRKRRGFQETQYF

v_call: TRBV12-3/TRBV12-4
clone_size: few
d_call: -
j_call: TRBJ1-1
cdr3_nt: TGTGCCAGCAGTGGTGGACCGGGAAAAGCTTTCTTT
cdr3_aa: CASSGGPGKAFF

v_call: TRBV12-3/TRBV12-4
clone_size: -
d_call: TRBD2
j_call: TRBJ2-4
cdr3_nt: TGTGCCAGCAGCCCTAGCGGGAGAAACATTCAGTACTTC
cdr3_aa: CASSPSGRNIQYF

v_call: TRBV4-3
clone_size: -
d_call: -
j_call: TRBJ1-2
cdr3_nt: TGCGCCAGCAGCCAAGATTTGGGGACATACTTCTATGGCTACACCTTC
cdr3_aa: CASSQDLGTYFYGYTF

v_call: TRBV11-1
clone_size: many
d_call: -
j_call: TRBJ1-1
cdr3_nt: TGTGCCAGCAGCAAAGTACAGACAGTTGTCGCTTTCTTT
cdr3_aa: CASSKVQTVVAFF

v_call: TRBV20-1
clone_size: -
d_call: -
j_call: TRBJ2-7
cdr3_nt: TGCAGTGCCTTTTTCAACGAGCAGTACTTC
cdr3_aa: CSAFFNEQYF

v_call: TRBV28
clone_size: -
d_call: TRBD1
j_call: TRBJ2-6
cdr3_nt: TGTGCCAGCAGTCCCGGGACAGGCCTTCCTGGGGCCAACGTCCTGACTTTC
cdr3_aa: CASSPGTGLPGANVLTF